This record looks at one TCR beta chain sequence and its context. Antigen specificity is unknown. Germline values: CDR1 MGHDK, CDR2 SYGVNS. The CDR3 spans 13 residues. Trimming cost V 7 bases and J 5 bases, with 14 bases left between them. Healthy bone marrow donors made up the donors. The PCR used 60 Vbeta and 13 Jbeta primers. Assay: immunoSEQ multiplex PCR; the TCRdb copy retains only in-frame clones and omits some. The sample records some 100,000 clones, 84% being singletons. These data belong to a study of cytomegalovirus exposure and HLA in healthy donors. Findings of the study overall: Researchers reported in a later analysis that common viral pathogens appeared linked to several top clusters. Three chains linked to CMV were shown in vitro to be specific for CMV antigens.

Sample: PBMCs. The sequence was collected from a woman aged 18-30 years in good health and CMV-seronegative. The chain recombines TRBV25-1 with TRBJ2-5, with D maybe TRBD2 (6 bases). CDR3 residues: CASKTARGETQYF. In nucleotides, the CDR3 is TGTGCCAGCAAAACAGCGCGGGGCGAGACCCAGTACTTC.